Detailed here is one TCR beta chain. Its antigen remains unidentified. Within one base of it there is no much larger clone, and no base qualities were kept. TCRbeta CDR3 regions were amplified from genomic DNA using the immunoSEQ Assay, a bias-controlled multiplex PCR. Per the original workflow: Nucleated cell counts per sample were estimated from amplification of reference gene primers within the assay. Sequence reads were collapsed and filtered to measure the absolute abundance of every unique TCRbeta CDR3 rearrangement. For each sample, productive Simpson clonality was calculated as the square root of Simpson's diversity index across productive rearrangements. TCRdb limited this immuneACCESS table to in-frame rearrangements with V and J called. A share of clones is missing; checked studies link under half to unresolved V genes, and the rest is unexplained. Clonal size and the V and J genes are those of that table, whereas D and trimming came from the DNA. The sample table holds over 100,000 clones, of which roughly 82% were seen once. 4% to 5.5% of the sample goes to the ten largest clones.

This sample stems from a study of blood T cell repertoires in COVID-19 (dated by TCRdb to the early 2020s). Regarding the study in general: Samples from collaborators originated in the United States, Italy and Spain and spanned both the acute and convalescent phases of COVID-19. Nearly every sample came with metadata listing a de-identified subject ID, COVID-19 status, age in years and sex. The repertoires were released in a freely available public database meant as a resource for research on the immune response to SARS-CoV-2. The prospective study material was composed of cDNA or gDNA derived from T cells, B-cell-depleted T cells, or PBMCs. Deeply sampled blood TCRbeta repertoires from subjects exposed to, actively infected with, or recovered from COVID-19 were included in the dataset. Where HLA class I and class II types were available, the types were taken from metadata supplied by the sample provider, not from assay-based typing. Samples were obtained from the ongoing ImmuneRACE study (first 160 participants) and from some 1,300 subjects provided by 6 global collaborators.

Findings and caveats that apply to the study as a whole: The quantity of clinical and demographic metadata differed by source and by participant and was supplied without curation.

The collaborating institutions used their own protocols to collect whole blood in K2EDTA tubes. For TCRbeta analysis, collaborator samples were shipped as frozen whole blood, as isolated PBMCs, or as DNA extracted from either sample type. The CDR3 has 14 amino acids, counting the end cysteine and phenylalanine. This entry keeps only the CDR3 DNA: 42 bases, framed from base 1. V has 2 bases trimmed and J has 4 bases trimmed; junction bases matching no gene number 5. According to the germline V gene, CDR1 reads SGHRS and CDR2 reads YFSETQ. Recombination connected TRBV5-1 to TRBJ2-5; TRBD1 agrees with 7 junctional bases. The source material was peripheral blood. The source is a human donor in a cohort sampled during active COVID-19. In nucleotide form, the sequence is TGCGCCAGCAGCTTAGCCCAGGGGGTAGAGACCCAGTACTTC. This sequence encodes CASSLAQGVETQYF.